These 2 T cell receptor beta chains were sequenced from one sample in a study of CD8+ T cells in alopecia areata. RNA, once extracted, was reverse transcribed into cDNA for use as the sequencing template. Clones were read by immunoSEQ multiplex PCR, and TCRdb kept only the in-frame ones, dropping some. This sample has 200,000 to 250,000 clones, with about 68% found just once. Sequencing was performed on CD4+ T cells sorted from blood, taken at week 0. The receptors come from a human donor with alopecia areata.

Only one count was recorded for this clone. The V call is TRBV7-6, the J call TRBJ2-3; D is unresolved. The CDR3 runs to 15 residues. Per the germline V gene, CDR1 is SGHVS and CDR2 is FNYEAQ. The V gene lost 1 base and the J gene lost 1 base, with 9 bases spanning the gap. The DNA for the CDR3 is TGTGCCAGCAGCTTAGGAGGATCGGGCACAGATACGCAGTATTTT. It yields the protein CASSLGGSGTDTQYF.

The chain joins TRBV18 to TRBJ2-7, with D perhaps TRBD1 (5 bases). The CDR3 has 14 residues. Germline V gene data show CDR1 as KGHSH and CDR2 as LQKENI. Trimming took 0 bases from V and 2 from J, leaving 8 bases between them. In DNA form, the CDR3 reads TGTGCCAGCTCACCACCAGGGGTGACCTACGAGCAGTACTTC. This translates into CASSPPGVTYEQYF.